Only a few counts were recorded for the clone carrying this T cell receptor (beta chain). This record belongs to a study of T-cell reconstitution after alpha-beta-depleted transplantation in children. The V and J ends lost 6 bases and 5 bases, in that order; junction bases with no gene match: 4. There are 14 residues in the CDR3. Germline V CDR1 and CDR2: ENHRY, SYGVKD. Using unique molecular identifiers, the investigators prepared the TCRbeta library. TCRdb redid the calling of the PCR reads with MiXCR, one entry per CDR3 protein. The sample has some 520,000 distinct CDR3 sequences, about 31% seen once.

Specimen: PBMCs from the stem cell graft donor, collected from the stem cell graft. J is TRBJ2-2 and V is TRBV10-3, with 9 bases lining up with TRBD1. This receptor was taken from a human donor who donated a stem cell graft to a child with aplastic anemia. In DNA form, the CDR3 reads TGTGCCATCAGGGACAGGGGACGGACCGGGGAGCTGTTTTTT. It specifies CAIRDRGRTGELFF.